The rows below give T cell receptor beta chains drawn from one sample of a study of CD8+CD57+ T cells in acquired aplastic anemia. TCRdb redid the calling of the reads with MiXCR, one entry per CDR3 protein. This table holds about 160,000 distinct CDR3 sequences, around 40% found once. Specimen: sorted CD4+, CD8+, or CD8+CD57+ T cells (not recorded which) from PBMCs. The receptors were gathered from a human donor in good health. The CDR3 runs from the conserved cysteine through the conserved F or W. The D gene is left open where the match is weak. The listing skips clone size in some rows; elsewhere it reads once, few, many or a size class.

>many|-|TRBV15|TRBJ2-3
TGTGCCACCAGCAGAGAACTAGATGATGGGGCAGATACGCAGTATTTT
CATSRELDDGADTQYF
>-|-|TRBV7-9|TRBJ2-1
TGTGCCGGCAGCTTAACGGGCAATGAGCAGTTCTTC
CAGSLTGNEQFF
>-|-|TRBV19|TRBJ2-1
TGTGCCAGTAGTATGGAGCGGGTCGAGCAGTTCTTC
CASSMERVEQFF
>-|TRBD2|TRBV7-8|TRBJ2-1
TGTGCCAGCAGCCTAATCGGGGGGAGAGCTAATGAGCAGTTCTTC
CASSLIGGRANEQFF
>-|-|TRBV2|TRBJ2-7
TGTGCCAGCGGGACCTCCGAGCAGTACTTC
CASGTSEQYF
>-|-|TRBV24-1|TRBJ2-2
TGTGCCACCAGTGATTTGACCGGGGAGCTGTTTTTT
CATSDLTGELFF
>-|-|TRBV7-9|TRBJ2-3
TGTGCCAGCAGCCCCGGCCATACAGATACGCAGTATTTT
CASSPGHTDTQYF
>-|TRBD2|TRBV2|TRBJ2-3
TGTGCCAGCAGCAAATCACGGGGGGGCCGCGGAGATACGCAGTATTTT
CASSKSRGGRGDTQYF
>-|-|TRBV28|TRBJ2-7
TGTGCCAGCGGGTTCTACGAGCAGTACTTC
CASGFYEQYF
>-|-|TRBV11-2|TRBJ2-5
TGTGCCAGCAGCCTCGCCGTCGAGGCCCAGTACTTC
CASSLAVEAQYF
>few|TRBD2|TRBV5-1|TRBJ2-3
TGCGCCAGCAGCTTCGAAGCGGGGTCCACAGATACGCAGTATTTT
CASSFEAGSTDTQYF
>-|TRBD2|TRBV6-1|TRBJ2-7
TGTGCCAGCAGTAATGGAGGGTTTAGCGGGCAAGGGCAGTACTTC
CASSNGGFSGQGQYF
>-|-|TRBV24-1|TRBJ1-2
TGTGCCACCAGGTTGCGGGGAGACTGGGGCTACACCTTC
CATRLRGDWGYTF
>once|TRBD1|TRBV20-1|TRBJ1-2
TGCAGTTCCAAACAGGGGTACGCTAACTATGGCTACACCTTC
CSSKQGYANYGYTF
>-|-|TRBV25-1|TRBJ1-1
TGTGCCAGCAGTGACCCCGGGGGTGCGGCTTTCTTT
CASSDPGGAAFF
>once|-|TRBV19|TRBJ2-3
TGTGCCAGTAGTATAGTAGTATCTAGCACAGATACGCAGTATTTT
CASSIVVSSTDTQYF
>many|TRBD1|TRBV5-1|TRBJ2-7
TGCGCCAGCAGCTGGGGACAGGGGGCCTACGAGCAGTACTTC
CASSWGQGAYEQYF
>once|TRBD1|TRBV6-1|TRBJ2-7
TGTGCCAGCAGTACCCGGGACAGGGGTAGTTACGAGCAGTACTTC
CASSTRDRGSYEQYF
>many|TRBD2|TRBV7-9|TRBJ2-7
TGTGCCAGCAGCTTAAGGTGGGGACTAGCCGATACCTACGAGCAGTACTTC
CASSLRWGLADTYEQYF
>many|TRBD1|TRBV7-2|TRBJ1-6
TGTGCCAGCAGCCCACAGGGGGCTATTAATTCACCCCTCCACTTT
CASSPQGAINSPLHF
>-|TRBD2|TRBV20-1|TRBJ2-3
TGCAGTGCGAGGGCCAGCGGGAGGGCAGATACGCAGTATTTT
CSARASGRADTQYF
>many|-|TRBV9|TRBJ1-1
TGTGCCAGCAGCGGAGATTATACTGAAGCTTTCTTT
CASSGDYTEAFF
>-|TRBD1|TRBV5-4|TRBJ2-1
TGTGCCAGCAGCCACGACAGGGTAGGCGAGCAGTTCTTC
CASSHDRVGEQFF
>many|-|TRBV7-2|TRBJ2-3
TGTGCCAGCAGCTTAGGGCTGAAGGGGGGGCTGAGAGATACGCAGTATTTT
CASSLGLKGGLRDTQYF
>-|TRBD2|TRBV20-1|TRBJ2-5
TGCAGTGCTGGAACGGGACTAGCGGAAGAGACCCAGTACTTC
CSAGTGLAEETQYF
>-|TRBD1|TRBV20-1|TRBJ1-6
TGCAGTGCTAGAGGGCAGGGACAGGGGAGTTCACCCCTCCACTTT
CSARGQGQGSSPLHF
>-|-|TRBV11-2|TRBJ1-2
TGTGCCAGCAGCTTATTCTTAAAGACAGTAATTAACTATGGCTACACCTTC
CASSLFLKTVINYGYTF
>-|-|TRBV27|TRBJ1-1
TGTGCCAGCAGTTTAAGACCCCCGCCGATGAACACTGAAGCTTTCTTT
CASSLRPPPMNTEAFF
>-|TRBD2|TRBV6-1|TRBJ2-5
TGTGCCAGCAGTCCGGGCTCAGGTAGCGGGGGTGAGACCCAGTACTTC
CASSPGSGSGGETQYF
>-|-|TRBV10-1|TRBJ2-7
TGCGCCAGCAGTGAGGCGGACGAGGTGCAGCCTAAGCAGCAGTACTTC
CASSEADEVQPKQQYF
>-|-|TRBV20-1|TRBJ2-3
TGCAGTGCTGAGACTGGCGACACAGATACGCAGTATTTT
CSAETGDTDTQYF
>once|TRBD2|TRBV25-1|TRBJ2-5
TGTGCCAGCAGTTCCCGGGGAGCGGGGGGTCCACTCCACAAACAAGAGACCCAGTACTTC
CASSSRGAGGPLHKQETQYF
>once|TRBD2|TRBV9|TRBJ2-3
TGTGCCAGCAGCGTAGGACTAGCGGGGTTCGCAGATACGCAGTATTTT
CASSVGLAGFADTQYF
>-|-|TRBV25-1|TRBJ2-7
TGTGCCAGCGGGGGCGGTGCTTCCTACGAGCAGTACTTC
CASGGGASYEQYF
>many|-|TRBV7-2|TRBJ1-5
TGTGCCAGCAGCCCCTTGGGGCAGGGACGTCAGCCCCAGCATTTT
CASSPLGQGRQPQHF
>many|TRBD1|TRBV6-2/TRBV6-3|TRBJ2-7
TGTGCCAGCAGTCGGACCGGGACAGGGGTTTACGAGCAGTACTTC
CASSRTGTGVYEQYF
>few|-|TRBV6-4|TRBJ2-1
TGTGCCAGCAGTGACTGGTTTACGGGGTCCTACAATGAGCAGTTCTTC
CASSDWFTGSYNEQFF
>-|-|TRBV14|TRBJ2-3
TGTGCCAGCAGCCCGAGCAGCATCGGCACAGATACGCAGTATTTT
CASSPSSIGTDTQYF
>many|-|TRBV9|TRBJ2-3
TGTGCCAGCAGCCCCCCTGGGTTGGTGAAAGAGCAGTATTTT
CASSPPGLVKEQYF
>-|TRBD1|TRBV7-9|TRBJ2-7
TGCGCCAGCAGCCGCGGACAGGGACCCAACGAGCAGTACTTC
CASSRGQGPNEQYF
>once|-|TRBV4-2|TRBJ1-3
TGTGCCAGCAGCCAAGATCGACACTCTGGAAACACCATATATTTT
CASSQDRHSGNTIYF
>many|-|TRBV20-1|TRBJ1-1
TGCAGTGCTAGAGGAGGGAACACTGAAGCTTTCTTT
CSARGGNTEAFF
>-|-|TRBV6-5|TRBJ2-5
TGTGCCAGCAGTTACTCGCGAGGGCAGGAGACCCAGTACTTC
CASSYSRGQETQYF
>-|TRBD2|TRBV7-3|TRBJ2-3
TGTGCCAGCAGCCGACTAGCGGGGGGCGAAGATACGCAGTATTTT
CASSRLAGGEDTQYF
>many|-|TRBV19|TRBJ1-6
TGTGCCAGTAGTCAGGGGAGACATTCACCCCTCCACTTT
CASSQGRHSPLHF
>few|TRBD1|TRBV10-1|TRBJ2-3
TGCGCCACGTCGACAGGGAGAGGCACAGATACGCAGTATTTT
CATSTGRGTDTQYF
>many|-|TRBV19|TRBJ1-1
TGTGCCAGTAGTAGTAACGGGTGGGGGGCGCAGGGCCCTGAAGCTTTCTTT
CASSSNGWGAQGPEAFF
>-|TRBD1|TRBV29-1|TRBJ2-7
TGCAGCGTTGATACAGGGGCCCTGCGCGAGCAGTACTTC
CSVDTGALREQYF
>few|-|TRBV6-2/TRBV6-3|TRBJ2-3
TGTGCCAGCAGTTACGACGTGGGAGACACAGATACGCAGTATTTT
CASSYDVGDTDTQYF
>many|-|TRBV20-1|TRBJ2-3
TGCAGTGCCATGACAGGCGAGGATACGCAGTATTTT
CSAMTGEDTQYF
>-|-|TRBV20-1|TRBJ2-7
TGCAGTGCTAGGGTGCAGGGCCGGAGCTACGAGCAGTACTTC
CSARVQGRSYEQYF
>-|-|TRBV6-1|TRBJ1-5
TGTGCCAGCAGCATGGTGGGGCCAGGAGATCAGCCCCAGCATTTT
CASSMVGPGDQPQHF